This T cell receptor (beta chain) appears in the sequencing data of a study of beta chain features in type 1 diabetes. Study-level points and caveats: High TCR expression in some cells could lead to their over-representation in cDNA sequencing. Moderately but significantly shorter TCRB CDR3s were found in Type 1 diabetes patients in all four CD4+ subsets.

Turning to this clone: Its antigen is unidentified.

Deletions cut 4 bases from V and 9 bases from J, with 17 bases between. Per the germline V gene, CDR1 is SGHDT and CDR2 is YYEEEE. The CDR3 totals 13 residues. All of the isolated RNA was reverse transcribed, so expressed TCRB transcripts were sequenced. Repertoires were generated with immunoSEQ multiplex PCR, while TCRdb's copy carries only in-frame clones and drops some. The data show roughly 450,000 clones, roughly an eighth seen once. Sequencing was carried out using naive CD4+ T cells from blood. This chain joins TRBV5-6 and TRBJ2-7; tentative D call: TRBD2 (5 bases). The clonotype was recovered from a woman between 18 and 30 years old in good health. CDR3 DNA: TGTGCCAGCAGCCAGAGCGGTCCGGAAGGGCAGTACGTC. Translated: CASSQSGPEGQYV.